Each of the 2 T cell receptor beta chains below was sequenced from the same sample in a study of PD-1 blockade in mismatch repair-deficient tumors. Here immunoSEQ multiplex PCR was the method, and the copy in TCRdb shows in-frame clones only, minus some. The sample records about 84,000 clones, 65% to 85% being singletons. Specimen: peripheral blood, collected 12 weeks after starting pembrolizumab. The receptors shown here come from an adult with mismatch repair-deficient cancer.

The DNA for the CDR3 is TGCGCCAGCTCTTCAGGGAGGGGTTCCTACAATGAGCAGTTCTTC. As protein: CASSSGRGSYNEQFF. The chain links TRBV10-2 to TRBJ2-1; TRBD2 aligns across 7 bases. V dropped 8 bases and J dropped 1; count of bases not matched to a gene: 8. This CDR3 has 15 amino acids. The germline CDR1 and CDR2 sequences are WSHSY and SAAADI.

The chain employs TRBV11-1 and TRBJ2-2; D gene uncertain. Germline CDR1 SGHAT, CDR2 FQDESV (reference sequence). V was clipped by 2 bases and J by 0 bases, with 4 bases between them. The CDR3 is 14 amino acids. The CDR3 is CASSLRANTGELFF. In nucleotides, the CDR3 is TGTGCCAGCAGCTTACGCGCGAACACCGGGGAGCTGTTTTTT.